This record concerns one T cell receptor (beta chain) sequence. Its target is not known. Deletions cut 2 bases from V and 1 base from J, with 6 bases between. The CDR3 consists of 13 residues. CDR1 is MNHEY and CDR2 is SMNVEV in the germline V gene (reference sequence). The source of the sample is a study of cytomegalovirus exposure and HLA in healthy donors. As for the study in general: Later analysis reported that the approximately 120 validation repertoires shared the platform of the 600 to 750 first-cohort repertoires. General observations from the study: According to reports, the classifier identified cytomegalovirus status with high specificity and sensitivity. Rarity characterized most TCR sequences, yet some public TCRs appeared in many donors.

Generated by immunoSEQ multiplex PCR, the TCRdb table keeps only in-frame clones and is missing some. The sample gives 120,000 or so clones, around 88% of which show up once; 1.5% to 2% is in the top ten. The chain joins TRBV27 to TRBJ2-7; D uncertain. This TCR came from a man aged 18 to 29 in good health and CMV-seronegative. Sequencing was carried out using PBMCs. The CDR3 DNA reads TGTGCCAGCAGTTTAGCACTTTCCTACGAGCAGTACTTC. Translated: CASSLALSYEQYF.